Following are 30 T cell receptor beta chains from one sample sequenced in a study of vaccination and CD4 T cells after COVID-19. The Oncomine TCR Beta short-read assay was what sequenced the DNA obtained from cultured CD4+ T cells. TCRdb reprocessed the PCR reads with MiXCR, giving one entry per CDR3 protein. The sample records under 4,000 distinct CDR3 sequences, 17% being singletons. Specified treatment: approximately nine-day PBMC culture with coronavirus spike peptide pools or control peptides (ViraFEST assay). Antigens of these TCRs are unknown. The source material was CD4+ T cells from blood, cultured in vitro. The receptors derive from a human donor who had recovered from COVID-19.

The chain combines TRBV29-1 with TRBJ1-1; D is uncertain. Germline lookup yields CDR1 SQVTM and CDR2 ANQGSEA. The CDR3 totals 13 residues. Trimming took off 7 bases at V and 1 base at J, with 13 bases between the two ends. CDR3 sequence (DNA): TGCAGCGGACGCCTACAACGGAACACTGAAGCTTTCTTT. Protein product: CSGRLQRNTEAFF. The entire variable domain, with the rest obtained from reference TRBV29-1 and TRBJ1-1, is as follows: SAVISQKPSRDICQRGTSLTIQCQVDSQVTMMFWYRQQPGQSLTLIATANQGSEATYESGFVIDKFPISRPNLTFSTLTVSNMSPEDSSIYLCSGRLQRNTEAFFGQGTRLTVV.

This chain connects TRBV5-1 to TRBJ2-7; the match to TRBD2 covers 9 bases. V was clipped by 4 bases and J by 2 bases; unmatched bases: 16. CDR1 and CDR2 from the germline V gene are SGHRS and YFSETQ. The CDR3 spans 18 residues. CDR3 residues: CASSPWGSGGKPTYEQYF. Written as DNA, the CDR3 is TGCGCCAGCAGCCCCTGGGGTAGCGGGGGTAAGCCAACCTACGAGCAGTACTTC.

The chain uses TRBV6-1 and TRBJ2-4; the D is unclear. The V and J ends lost 6 bases and 0 bases respectively, with 18 bases between them. There are 17 residues in the CDR3. Germline CDR1 and CDR2: MNHNS and SASEGT. CDR3 DNA sequence: TGTGCCAGCAGCCCCCTGTCCACTAACGCAGCCAAAAACATTCAGTACTTC. It codes for CASSPLSTNAAKNIQYF.

This clonotype turned up a few times. This chain links TRBV30 with TRBJ1-6, with D perhaps TRBD1 (5 bases). Germline lookup yields CDR1 GTSNPN and CDR2 SVGIG (reference sequence). The CDR3 length is 15 residues. Trimming removed 0 bases from V and 8 bases from J, with 14 bases in between. CDR3 nucleotides: TGTGCCTGGAGTGTATACGTGGCGGGGGATTCACCCCTCCACTTT. Protein product: CAWSVYVAGDSPLHF.

In this sample, this clonotype turned up a few times. The J gene is TRBJ1-1, the V gene TRBV7-9; D call uncertain. The length of the CDR3 is 14 residues. From germline, CDR1 is SEHNR and CDR2 FQNEAQ (reference sequence). V lost 1 base and J 1 base, leaving 7 bases between the germline ends. The CDR3 spells CASSLGGPNTEAFF. The CDR3 DNA reads TGTGCCAGCAGCTTAGGAGGCCCGAACACTGAAGCTTTCTTT.

Judged by abundance, this clonotype is medium-sized. This chain uses TRBV6-1 with TRBJ2-7; D is uncertain. The germline V gene has CDR1 MNHNS and CDR2 SASEGT. Trimming removed 1 base at V and 6 bases at J, with 4 bases between. This CDR3 has 11 amino acids. CDR3 nucleotide sequence: TGTGCCAGCAGTGAAGTTGGCGAGCAGTACTTC. Encoded protein: CASSEVGEQYF.

This chain links TRBV9 with TRBJ1-1; perhaps TRBD1 as D (6 bases). Germline CDR1 is SGDLS and CDR2 is YYNGEE. This CDR3 comprises 15 residues. V was cut by 0 bases and J by 2 bases, with 11 bases left in between. In DNA, the CDR3 is TGTGCCAGCAGCGTAGTGGACAGCGGTAACACTGAAGCTTTCTTT. It yields the protein CASSVVDSGNTEAFF.

There are a few counts of this clonotype. The chain uses TRBV20-1 and TRBJ1-3, with TRBD1 as a possible D gene (5 bases). Germline CDR1 and CDR2: DFQATT and SNEGSKA (reference sequence). This CDR3 is 14 amino acids long. Trimming removed 1 base from V and 0 bases from J, with 7 bases in between. Written as DNA, the CDR3 is TGCAGTGCTAGAGTCGGGGGCTCTGGAAACACCATATATTTT. This gives the protein CSARVGGSGNTIYF.

This chain links TRBV5-4 with TRBJ1-4; 12 positions agree with TRBD1. Germline CDR1 and CDR2: SGHNT and YYREEE (reference sequence). V was clipped by 4 bases and J by 7 bases; unmatched bases: 8. CDR3 size: 16 residues. CDR3: CASSRGQGAGGEKLFF. DNA for the CDR3: TGTGCCAGCAGCAGGGGACAGGGGGCGGGCGGTGAAAAACTGTTTTTT. Full variable domain (remainder filled in from reference TRBV5-4 and TRBJ1-4): ETGVTQSPTHLIKTRGQQVTLRCSSQSGHNTVSWYQQALGQGPQFIFQYYREEENGRGNFPPRFSGLQFPNYSSELNVNALELDDSALYLCASSRGQGAGGEKLFFGSGTQLSVL.

This clonotype appeared a few times. J is TRBJ2-3 and V is TRBV12-3 or TRBV12-4, with 12 bases identical to TRBD2. Losses at the gene ends were 5 bases for V and 4 bases for J; bases not matched to a gene: 7. The CDR3 is 16 amino acids. The CDR3 reads CASSPPSGGAADTQYF. The CDR3 DNA reads TGTGCCAGCAGTCCTCCTAGCGGGGGGGCCGCAGATACGCAGTATTTT.

In its sample, this clonotype is medium-sized. The V gene is TRBV20-1, the J gene TRBJ1-3, with unresolved D. The CDR3 has 15 residues. The germline gives CDR1 DFQATT, CDR2 SNEGSKA (reference sequence). V was trimmed by 0 bases and J by 1 base, leaving 10 bases between them. This chain's CDR3 is CSARDGSRSGNTIYF. The CDR3 coding sequence is TGCAGTGCTAGAGATGGGTCCCGTTCTGGAAACACCATATATTTT.

This clonotype turned up a few times. V is TRBV20-1 and J is TRBJ2-6; D is undetermined. The CDR3 has 14 residues. The germline V gene encodes CDR1 DFQATT and CDR2 SNEGSKA (reference sequence). V was trimmed by 0 bases and J by 1 base, leaving 4 bases between them. In nucleotides, the CDR3 is TGCAGTGCTAGAGAAGGATCTGGGGCCAACGTCCTGACTTTC. Translated, it gives CSAREGSGANVLTF.

V and J are TRBV3-1 and TRBJ1-6; 7 bases agree with TRBD1. V was clipped by 2 bases and J by 7 bases; unmatched bases: 5. In germline, CDR1 is LGHDT, CDR2 YNNKEL (reference sequence). The CDR3 has 15 residues. The CDR3 loop reads CASSQKGARNSPLHF. The CDR3 DNA reads as TGTGCCAGCAGCCAAAAGGGGGCCCGGAATTCACCCCTCCACTTT. Looking up the rest from reference TRBV3-1 and TRBJ1-6 gives the full variable domain: DTAVSQTPKYLVTQMGNDKSIKCEQNLGHDTMYWYKQDSKKFLKIMFSYNNKELIINETVPNRFSPKSPDKAHLNLHINSLELGDSAVYFCASSQKGARNSPLHFGNGTRLTVT.

V and J are TRBV3-1 and TRBJ2-4; possibly TRBD1 or TRBD2 for D (7 bases each). V lost 7 bases and J lost 7, with 14 bases in between. CDR1 LGHDT and CDR2 YNNKEL come from the germline V gene (reference sequence). This CDR3 contains 13 residues. The CDR3 sequence: CASTGGGKNIQYF. For the CDR3, the DNA is TGTGCCAGCACAGGGGGAGGGAAGAACATTCAGTACTTC.

By sample share, this clonotype is medium-sized. The chain carries TRBV5-1 and TRBJ1-1; D might be TRBD1 (6 bases). This CDR3 has 16 residues. The germline gives CDR1 SGHRS, CDR2 YFSETQ. V was clipped by 4 bases and J by 1 base, with 17 bases between them. The CDR3 sequence: CASSLDSRSWNTEAFF. For the CDR3, the DNA is TGCGCCAGCAGCCTGGACAGCAGGTCCTGGAACACTGAAGCTTTCTTT.

In this sample, this clonotype is medium-sized. This chain links TRBV6-4 with TRBJ2-2, with a possible D match to TRBD1 (5 bases). The CDR3 sequence is 13 residues long. Germline V gene data show CDR1 as MRHNA and CDR2 as SNTAGT. Trimming left V 6 bases short and J 5 bases short, with 10 bases between. As DNA, the CDR3 is TGTGCCAGCAGACCCGACAGTACCGGGGAGCTGTTTTTT. Translated, it gives CASRPDSTGELFF.

This clonotype has more than one count but fewer than ten. The CDR3 DNA sequence: TGCAGTGTTATCACAGGGCAGGGCGAGAATGGGCAGTACTTC. Protein: CSVITGQGENGQYF. V usage is TRBV20-1 and J usage is TRBJ2-7, with D perhaps TRBD1 (6 bases). The CDR3 length is 14 residues. Germline V gene sequence: CDR1 DFQATT, CDR2 SNEGSKA (reference sequence). With 7 bases removed from V and 9 bases from J, the gap between germline ends came to 25 bases.

This clonotype was found a few times. The chain carries TRBV2 and TRBJ2-6, with 8 bases lining up with TRBD1. CDR1 and CDR2 (germline): SNHLY, FYNNEI. The CDR3 is 14 amino acids. V dropped 9 bases and J dropped 2; count of bases not matched to a gene: 3. DNA for the CDR3: TGTGCCAGTCAGGGGGCGCCTGGGGCCAACGTCCTGACTTTC. Amino acids: CASQGAPGANVLTF.

This clonotype was observed a handful of times. The J gene is TRBJ2-7, the V gene TRBV30, with a tentative D call TRBD1 (5 bases). The germline V and J ends were trimmed by 5 bases and 6 bases, with 17 bases remaining between them. CDR3 size: 13 residues. Germline V lookup: CDR1 GTSNPN, CDR2 SVGIG (reference sequence). The CDR3: CAWDGGQGSEQYF. The CDR3 nucleotides read TGTGCCTGGGACGGCGGTCAGGGTTCCGAGCAGTACTTC.

This clonotype is medium-sized within its sample. CDR3 nucleotide sequence: TGCAGTGCTTCGGGACTAGCGCATTCGCAGTATTTT. Residues: CSASGLAHSQYF. The genes are TRBV20-1 and TRBJ2-3; TRBD2 agrees at 10 bases. V shed 5 bases, J shed 10 bases, and the junction held 6 bases outside the gene matches. Germline CDR1 is DFQATT and CDR2 is SNEGSKA (reference sequence). This CDR3 contains 12 residues.

The rearrangement links TRBV5-1 to TRBJ2-3, with TRBD2 matching 9 bases. The CDR3 has 16 residues. Germline assignment: CDR1 SGHRS and CDR2 YFSETQ. V gave up 4 bases and J gave up 1 base; unmatched junction bases: 7. CDR3 DNA: TGCGCCAGCAGCGCGCTAGCGGGGAGGGGCACAGATACGCAGTATTTT. Its protein is CASSALAGRGTDTQYF.

This clonotype was seen a handful of times. This chain links TRBV18 with TRBJ1-1, with D possibly being TRBD1 (5 bases). The germline CDR1 and CDR2 sequences are KGHSH and LQKENI. V was trimmed by 6 bases and J by 1 base, leaving 24 bases between them. This CDR3 comprises 18 residues. The chain's CDR3 is CASSQTRDASIGNTEAFF. Here the CDR3 DNA reads TGTGCCAGCTCTCAAACTCGGGACGCTTCAATTGGGAACACTGAAGCTTTCTTT.

This clonotype rates as medium-sized. The chain links TRBV30 to TRBJ1-6; D is undetermined. The germline V gene has CDR1 GTSNPN and CDR2 SVGIG (reference sequence). The CDR3 is 16 residues long. The V and J ends lost 0 bases and 0 bases respectively, with 9 bases between them. Written as DNA, the CDR3 is TGTGCCTGGAGTGTATCACAGAGCTCCTATAATTCACCCCTCCACTTT. Its translation is CAWSVSQSSYNSPLHF.

By its share, this clonotype is medium-sized. The chain links TRBV6-1 to TRBJ1-1; the D is unclear. Germline CDR1 is MNHNS and CDR2 is SASEGT. This CDR3 spans 12 amino acids. V was clipped by 4 bases and J by 1 base, with 4 bases between them. The CDR3 sequence: CASSVGNTEAFF. CDR3 in DNA: TGTGCCAGCAGTGTTGGGAACACTGAAGCTTTCTTT.

The chain recombines TRBV21-1 with TRBJ1-1. TRBV21-1 is noted as a pseudogene. The CDR3 contains 13 residues. The DNA of the CDR3 is TGTGCCAGCAGCAACACAGAGAACACTGAAGCTTTCTTT. Amino acids: CASSNTENTEAFF.

This chain links TRBV7-3 with TRBJ2-1; D may correspond to TRBD1 or TRBD2 (5 bases each). V lost 5 bases and J lost 2, with 13 bases in between. The germline V gene has CDR1 SGHTA and CDR2 FQGTGA. CDR3 size: 15 residues. CDR3 nucleotide sequence: TGTGCCAGCAGCCTAGATGGGGGTACCTACAATGAGCAGTTCTTC. As protein: CASSLDGGTYNEQFF.

In its sample, this clonotype was seen once. J is TRBJ2-2 and V is TRBV6-4; tentatively, D is TRBD1 (6 bases). Trimming took 6 bases from V and 5 from J, leaving 13 bases between them. The CDR3 length is 14 residues. Germline lookup yields CDR1 MRHNA and CDR2 SNTAGT. CDR3 in DNA: TGTGCCAGCAGCGGGACACCGGGGACCGGGGAGCTGTTTTTT. It yields the protein CASSGTPGTGELFF.

In regard to this clonotype: A read error may explain this, as a much larger clone is one base away. The chain joins TRBV11-2 to TRBJ1-1; 7 bases match TRBD1. Per germline, CDR1 SGHAT and CDR2 FQNNGV. This CDR3 has 14 residues. The CDR3 nucleotides read TGTGCCGGCAGGGGGGACACAATGAACACTGAAGCTTTCTTT. As protein: CAGRGDTMNTEAFF.

J is TRBJ2-3 and V is TRBV20-1; 7 nucleotides align to TRBD2. Trimming cost V 6 bases and J 2 bases; bases outside gene matches: 11. Germline V CDR1 and CDR2: DFQATT, SNEGSKA (reference sequence). This CDR3 spans 15 amino acids. The CDR3 region is CSALGTGGVTDTQYF. The CDR3 DNA reads TGCAGTGCCCTAGGTACGGGGGGAGTCACAGATACGCAGTATTTT.

Judged by abundance, this clonotype is medium-sized. This chain links TRBV27 with TRBJ2-5; D is unresolved. CDR3 length equals 13 residues. Looked up from germline, CDR1 is MNHEY and CDR2 is SMNVEV (reference sequence). Trimming removed 4 bases from V and 4 bases from J, with 10 bases in between. The CDR3 loop is CASSSNPGETQYF. CDR3 bases: TGTGCCAGCAGTTCCAATCCCGGAGAGACCCAGTACTTC.